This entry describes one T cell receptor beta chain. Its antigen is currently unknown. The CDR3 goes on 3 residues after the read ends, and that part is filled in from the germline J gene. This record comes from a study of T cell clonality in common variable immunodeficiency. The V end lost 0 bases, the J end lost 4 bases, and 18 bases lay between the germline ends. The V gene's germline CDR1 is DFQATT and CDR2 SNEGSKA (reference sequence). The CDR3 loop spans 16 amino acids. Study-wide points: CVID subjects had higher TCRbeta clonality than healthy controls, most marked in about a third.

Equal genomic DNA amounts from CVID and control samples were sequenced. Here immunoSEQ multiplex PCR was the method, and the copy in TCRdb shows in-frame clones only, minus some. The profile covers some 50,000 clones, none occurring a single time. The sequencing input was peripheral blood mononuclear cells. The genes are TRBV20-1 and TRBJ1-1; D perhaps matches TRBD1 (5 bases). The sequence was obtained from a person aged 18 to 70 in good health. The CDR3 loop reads CSARDEFVGLVTEAFF. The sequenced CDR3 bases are TGCAGTGCTAGAGATGAGTTTGTGGGGCTCGTCACTGAA.